This paragraph covers one TCR beta chain sequence. The antigen remains undetermined. The record originates from a study of cytomegalovirus exposure and HLA in healthy donors. Primers for the PCR totalled 60 Vbeta and 13 Jbeta. Assay used: immunoSEQ multiplex PCR; TCRdb lists only in-frame clones, some missing. In the table there are 120,000 or so clones, about 75% of which are singletons. General study results and limits: Most subjects had HLA-A and HLA-B alleles reportedly predicted accurately by TCR beta sequences. Segments of the TCR beta V type were, in most cases, productive about 87% or about 30% of the time in an earlier analysis. A few chains linked to CMV were shown in vitro to be specific for CMV antigens.

The CDR3 covers 15 residues. Germline CDR1 is MDHEN and CDR2 is SYDVKM. The V segment lost 5 bases and the J segment 3 bases; nucleotides outside the gene matches: 9. Sequenced sample: PBMCs. This chain connects TRBV28 to TRBJ2-7; 8 bases are a match to TRBD2. This clonotype was obtained from a man in his sixties in good health and CMV-seropositive. CDR3 in amino acids: CASSPPGAGGYEQYF. DNA for the CDR3: TGTGCCAGCAGTCCCCCCGGGGCGGGAGGCTACGAGCAGTACTTC.